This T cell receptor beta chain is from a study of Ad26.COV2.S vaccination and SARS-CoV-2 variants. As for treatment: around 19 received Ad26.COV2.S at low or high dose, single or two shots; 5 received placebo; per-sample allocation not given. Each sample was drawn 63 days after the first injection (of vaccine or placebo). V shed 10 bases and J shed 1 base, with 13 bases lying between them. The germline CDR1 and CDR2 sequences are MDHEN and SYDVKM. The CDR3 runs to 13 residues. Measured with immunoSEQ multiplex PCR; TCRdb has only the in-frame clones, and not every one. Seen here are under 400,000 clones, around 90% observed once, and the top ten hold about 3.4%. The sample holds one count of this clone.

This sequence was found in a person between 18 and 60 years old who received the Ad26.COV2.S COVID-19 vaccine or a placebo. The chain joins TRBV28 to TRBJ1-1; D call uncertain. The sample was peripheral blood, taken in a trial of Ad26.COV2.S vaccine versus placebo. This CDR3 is CATRNFGNTEAFF. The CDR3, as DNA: TGTGCCACTCGAAATTTTGGGAACACTGAAGCTTTCTTT. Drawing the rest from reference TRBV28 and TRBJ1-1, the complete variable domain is DVKVTQSSRYLVKRTGEKVFLECVQDMDHENMFWYRQDPGLGLRLIYFSYDVKMKEKGDIPEGYSVSREKKERFSLILESASTNQTSMYLCATRNFGNTEAFFGQGTRLTVV.